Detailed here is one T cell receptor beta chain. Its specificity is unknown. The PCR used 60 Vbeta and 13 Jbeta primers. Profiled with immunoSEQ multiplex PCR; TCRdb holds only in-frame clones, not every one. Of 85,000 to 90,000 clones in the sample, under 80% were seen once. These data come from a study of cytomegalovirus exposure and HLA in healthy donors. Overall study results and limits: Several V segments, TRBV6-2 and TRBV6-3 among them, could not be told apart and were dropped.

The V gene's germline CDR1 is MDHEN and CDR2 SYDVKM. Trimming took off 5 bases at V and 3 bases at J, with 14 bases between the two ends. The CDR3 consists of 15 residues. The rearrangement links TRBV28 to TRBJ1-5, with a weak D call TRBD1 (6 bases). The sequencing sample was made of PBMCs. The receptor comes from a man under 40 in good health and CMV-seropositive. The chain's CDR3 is CASSPAGGNNQPQHF. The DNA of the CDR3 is TGTGCCAGCAGTCCCGCGGGGGGCAACAATCAGCCCCAGCATTTT.